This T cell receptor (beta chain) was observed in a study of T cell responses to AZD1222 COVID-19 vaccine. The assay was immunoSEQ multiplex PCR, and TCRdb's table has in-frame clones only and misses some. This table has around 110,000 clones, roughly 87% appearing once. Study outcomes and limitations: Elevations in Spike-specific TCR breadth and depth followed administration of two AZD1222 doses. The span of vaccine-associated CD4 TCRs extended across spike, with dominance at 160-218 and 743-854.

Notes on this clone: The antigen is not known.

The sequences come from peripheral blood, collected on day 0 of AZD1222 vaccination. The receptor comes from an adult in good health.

CDR3 protein: CASSGGDTYEQYF. CDR3 sequence (DNA): TGTGCCAGCAGTGGGGGGGATACCTACGAGCAGTACTTC. The chain uses TRBV7-8 and TRBJ2-7, with 7 bases lining up with TRBD2. In germline, CDR1 is SGHVS, CDR2 FQNEAQ. The J segment lost 2 bases and the V segment lost 6 bases, leaving 4 bases of the junction unmatched. CDR3 length: 13 amino acids.